Listed below are T cell receptor beta chains from one sample, sequenced in a study of patients and donors after allogeneic stem cell transplantation. TCRdb recomputed calls from the RT-PCR reads with MiXCR, one row per CDR3 protein. The top ten clones hold approximately 10% of a sample with a few hundred thousand distinct CDR3 sequences, over 12% of them seen once. Sequenced sample: blood, either unsorted or a sorted T cell fraction (not recorded which). These TCRs come from a human donor who was either an allogeneic HSCT recipient or a stem cell or donor lymphocyte infusion donor (not recorded which). It is not recorded whose cells these are; they may come from a transplant donor. The conserved cysteine and the conserved F or W are not part of the CDR3 here. The order of the fields is CDR3 length, V gene, CDR3 protein.

len: 10; v_gene: TRBV30; CDR3aa: AWWQGGNEQF
len: 14; v_gene: TRBV20-1; CDR3aa: SARDKTPLHTDTQY
len: 12; v_gene: TRBV27; CDR3aa: ASSRTGGYTEAF
len: 11; v_gene: TRBV2; CDR3aa: ASSRDRSYGYT
len: 13; v_gene: TRBV6-1; CDR3aa: AGTLGTASGNTIY
len: 12; v_gene: TRBV15; CDR3aa: ATSRGWGTGELF
len: 11; v_gene: TRBV6-2/TRBV6-3; CDR3aa: ASSYSELWEQF
len: 12; v_gene: TRBV3-1; CDR3aa: ASSQVGTSYEQY
len: 12; v_gene: TRBV20-1; CDR3aa: SARATGRNQPQH
len: 13; v_gene: TRBV10-3; CDR3aa: AISDSGGRTYGYT
len: 12; v_gene: TRBV5-1; CDR3aa: ASSFSGVGEKLF
len: 11; v_gene: TRBV4-1; CDR3aa: ASKGGTSYEQY
len: 12; v_gene: TRBV7-2; CDR3aa: ASRTGGRSYGYT
len: 13; v_gene: TRBV9; CDR3aa: ASSQTGGRGNTIY
len: 15; v_gene: TRBV5-1; CDR3aa: ASSFTSWTSGRNEQF
len: 9; v_gene: TRBV27; CDR3aa: ASSFSDTQY
len: 14; v_gene: TRBV5-5; CDR3aa: ASSLGPILMNTEAF
len: 18; v_gene: TRBV7-3; CDR3aa: ASSLRGPFGGEPNTGELF
len: 13; v_gene: TRBV27; CDR3aa: ASSSSGRAYIEQF
len: 11; v_gene: TRBV11-1; CDR3aa: ASSLDGSSPLH
len: 13; v_gene: TRBV7-2; CDR3aa: ASSLLGGSRQPQH
len: 13; v_gene: TRBV12-3/TRBV12-4; CDR3aa: ASRGDPVYNSPLH
len: 11; v_gene: TRBV5-6; CDR3aa: ASTRQPWSGYT
len: 11; v_gene: TRBV5-6; CDR3aa: ASSARGWYEQY